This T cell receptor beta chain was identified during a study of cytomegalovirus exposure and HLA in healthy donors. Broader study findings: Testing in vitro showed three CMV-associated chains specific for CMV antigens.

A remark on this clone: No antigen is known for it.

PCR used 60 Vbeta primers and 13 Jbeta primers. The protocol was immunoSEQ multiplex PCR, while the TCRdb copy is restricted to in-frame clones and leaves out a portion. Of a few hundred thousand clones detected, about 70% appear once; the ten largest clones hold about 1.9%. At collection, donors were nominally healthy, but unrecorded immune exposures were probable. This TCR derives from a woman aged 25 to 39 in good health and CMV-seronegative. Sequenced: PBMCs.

CDR3 sequence: CASSPTGTEAFF. CDR3 in DNA: TGTGCCAGCAGTCCCACAGGGACTGAAGCTTTCTTT. The J gene is TRBJ1-1, the V gene TRBV2, with D tentatively TRBD1 (6 bases). CDR1 is SNHLY and CDR2 is FYNNEI in the germline V gene. There are 12 residues in the CDR3. The V and J ends lost 5 bases and 5 bases respectively, with 9 bases between them.